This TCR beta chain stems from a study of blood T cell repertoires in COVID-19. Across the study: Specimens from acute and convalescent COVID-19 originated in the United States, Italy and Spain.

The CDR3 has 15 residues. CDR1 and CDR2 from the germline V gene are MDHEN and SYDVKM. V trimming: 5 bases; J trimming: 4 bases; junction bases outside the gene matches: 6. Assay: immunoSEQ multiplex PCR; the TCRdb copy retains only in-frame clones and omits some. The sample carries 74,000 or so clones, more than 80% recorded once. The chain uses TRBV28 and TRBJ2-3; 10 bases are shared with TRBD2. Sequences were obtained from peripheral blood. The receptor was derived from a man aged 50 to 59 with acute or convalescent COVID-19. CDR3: CASSTGTSDADTQYF. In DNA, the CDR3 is TGTGCCAGCAGTACCGGGACTAGCGATGCAGATACGCAGTATTTT. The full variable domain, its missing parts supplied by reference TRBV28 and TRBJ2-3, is DVKVTQSSRYLVKRTGEKVFLECVQDMDHENMFWYRQDPGLGLRLIYFSYDVKMKEKGDIPEGYSVSREKKERFSLILESASTNQTSMYLCASSTGTSDADTQYFGPGTRLTVL.